This record concerns one T cell receptor beta chain sequence. This record comes from a study of PD-L1 blockade in urothelial cancer. The time point is: pretreatment peripheral blood. Assay: immunoSEQ multiplex PCR; the TCRdb copy retains only in-frame clones and omits some. The sample lists around 40,000 clones; roughly 92% were seen once. This TCR came from an older woman with urothelial cancer. This specimen was PBMCs, taken around atezolizumab (anti-PD-L1) treatment.

DNA for the CDR3: TGTGCCAGCAGACCCAGTAGCGGGAGCCACGGGGATACGCAGTATTTT. Residues: CASRPSSGSHGDTQYF. This chain joins TRBV2 and TRBJ2-3; 9 bases align to TRBD2. Germline V lookup: CDR1 SNHLY, CDR2 FYNNEI. The trim removed 6 bases at V and 6 bases at J, leaving 13 bases unmatched. The CDR3 runs to 16 residues.